These T cell receptor beta chains were read from a single sample in a study of CD8+ T cells in alopecia areata. Profiling relied on immunoSEQ multiplex PCR, and the TCRdb table lists in-frame clones only, not all of them. This sample has roughly 150,000 clones, with 62% found just once. The specimen sequenced was CD8+ T cells sorted from blood. The origin of the receptors is a human donor in good health. CDR3s include the opening cysteine and the closing phenylalanine or tryptophan. Fields, in order: V gene, D gene, J gene, clone size, CDR3 DNA, CDR3 protein. D genes are given only for firm matches. Some rows have no size entry. The others give once, few or many, or a class for an expanded clone.

V gene: TRBV7-9; D gene: NA; J gene: TRBJ2-4; clone size: NA; CDR3 DNA: TGTGCCAGCAGCCCTCCCAAAAACATTCAGTACTTC; CDR3 protein: CASSPPKNIQYF
V gene: TRBV6-6; D gene: NA; J gene: TRBJ1-1; clone size: NA; CDR3 DNA: TGTGCCAGCAGCGACGACGGGGGACGCACTGAAGCTTTCTTT; CDR3 protein: CASSDDGGRTEAFF
V gene: TRBV25-1; D gene: NA; J gene: TRBJ2-7; clone size: few; CDR3 DNA: TGTGCCAGCAGTGGGACTTGGCCCAACGAGCAGTACTTC; CDR3 protein: CASSGTWPNEQYF
V gene: TRBV11-2; D gene: TRBD1; J gene: TRBJ2-5; clone size: few; CDR3 DNA: TGTGCCAGCAGCTTAGGAAGGGGACAGATACAAGAGACCCAGTACTTC; CDR3 protein: CASSLGRGQIQETQYF
V gene: TRBV27; D gene: NA; J gene: TRBJ1-1; clone size: NA; CDR3 DNA: TGTGCCAGCAGTTTATGGGGGGACAAGGGAGCTTTCTTT; CDR3 protein: CASSLWGDKGAFF
V gene: TRBV29-1; D gene: TRBD1; J gene: TRBJ2-1; clone size: few; CDR3 DNA: TGCAGCGTTGAAACCCGGACAGGATACAATGAGCAGTTCTTC; CDR3 protein: CSVETRTGYNEQFF
V gene: TRBV29-1; D gene: TRBD1; J gene: TRBJ2-1; clone size: NA; CDR3 DNA: TGCAGCGTTTATATGAGGGACAGGGGGGTGAATGAGCAGTTCTTC; CDR3 protein: CSVYMRDRGVNEQFF
V gene: TRBV2; D gene: TRBD1; J gene: TRBJ2-7; clone size: few; CDR3 DNA: TGTGCCACCCGGACAGGGATCTACGAGCAGTACTTC; CDR3 protein: CATRTGIYEQYF
V gene: TRBV30; D gene: NA; J gene: TRBJ2-7; clone size: NA; CDR3 DNA: TGTGCCTGGAAAGCCGGGACGGCTCCATACGAGCAGTACTTC; CDR3 protein: CAWKAGTAPYEQYF
V gene: TRBV9; D gene: TRBD2; J gene: TRBJ2-1; clone size: few; CDR3 DNA: TGTGCCAGCAGCGCCGGACTAGGATTCGGGGATGAGCAGTTCTTC; CDR3 protein: CASSAGLGFGDEQFF
V gene: TRBV4-1; D gene: NA; J gene: TRBJ2-1; clone size: NA; CDR3 DNA: TGCGCCAGCAGCCAAGAGGAGGGGGGCTCCTACAATGAGCAGTTCTTC; CDR3 protein: CASSQEEGGSYNEQFF